The next 5 T cell receptor beta chains were all read from a single sample in a study of T-cell reconstitution after alpha-beta-depleted transplantation in children. Unique molecular identifiers were incorporated when the TCRbeta library was constructed. One entry per CDR3 protein, called by TCRdb with MiXCR from the PCR reads. The table lists about 160,000 distinct CDR3 sequences, over 8.5% of them singletons. This material consisted of PBMCs, taken before TCRalphabeta/CD19-depleted stem cell transplant. The source is a boy aged 2 to 10 with acute myeloid leukemia, due to receive a stem cell transplant.

The table lists this clonotype with many counts. The chain is built from TRBV6-1 and TRBJ1-4; D gene ambiguous. Trimming removed 6 bases from V and 5 bases from J, with 10 bases in between. This CDR3 has 13 amino acids. Germline values: CDR1 MNHNS, CDR2 SASEGT. CDR3 nucleotide sequence: TGTGCCAGCAGCCTAACAGAGAATGAAAAACTGTTTTTT. Translated, it gives CASSLTENEKLFF.

The chain employs TRBV9 and TRBJ1-3; D is possibly TRBD1 (6 bases). The germline gives CDR1 SGDLS, CDR2 YYNGEE. CDR3 length equals 14 residues. The V end lost 3 bases, the J end lost 8 bases, and 15 bases lay between the germline ends. For the CDR3, the DNA is TGTGCCAGCAGCGAGGGGGGAGTCCTGGACACCATATATTTT. It codes for CASSEGGVLDTIYF.

On this clonotype: Germline and junction disagree at one end, which may indicate a read error. The genes are TRBV5-6 and TRBJ1-5, with no clear D. In germline, CDR1 is SGHDT, CDR2 YYEEEE. The CDR3 extends over 14 amino acids. The DNA of the CDR3 is TGTCCCAGCAGCTTGGGCACCCTTGGGCAGCCCCAGCATTTT. Translating it yields CPSSLGTLGQPQHF. Full variable domain (rest looked up from reference TRBV5-6 and TRBJ1-5): DAGVTQSPTHLIKTRGQQVTLRCSPKSGHDTVSWYQQALGQGPQFIFQYYEEEERQRGNFPDRFSGHQFPNYSSELNVNALLLGDSALYLCPSSLGTLGQPQHFGDGTRLSIL.

There are many counts of this clonotype. The rearrangement uses TRBV12-3 or TRBV12-4 and TRBJ2-5, with 7 bases fitting TRBD1. Trimming at V came to 6 bases and at J to 5 bases, leaving 12 bases not matched to a gene. CDR3 size: 15 residues. DNA of the CDR3: TGTGCCAGCAGCCGCAAAAACAGGGGACGGGAGACCCAGTACTTC. It codes for CASSRKNRGRETQYF.

This clonotype was seen at least ten times. This chain joins TRBV28 and TRBJ2-1; D is perhaps TRBD1 or TRBD2 (5 bases each). The CDR3 contains 14 residues. The germline V gene has CDR1 MDHEN and CDR2 SYDVKM. V lost 3 bases and J lost 0, with 6 bases in between. The DNA for the CDR3 is TGTGCCAGCAGTTTTGGGACCTCCTACAATGAGCAGTTCTTC. Amino acids: CASSFGTSYNEQFF.